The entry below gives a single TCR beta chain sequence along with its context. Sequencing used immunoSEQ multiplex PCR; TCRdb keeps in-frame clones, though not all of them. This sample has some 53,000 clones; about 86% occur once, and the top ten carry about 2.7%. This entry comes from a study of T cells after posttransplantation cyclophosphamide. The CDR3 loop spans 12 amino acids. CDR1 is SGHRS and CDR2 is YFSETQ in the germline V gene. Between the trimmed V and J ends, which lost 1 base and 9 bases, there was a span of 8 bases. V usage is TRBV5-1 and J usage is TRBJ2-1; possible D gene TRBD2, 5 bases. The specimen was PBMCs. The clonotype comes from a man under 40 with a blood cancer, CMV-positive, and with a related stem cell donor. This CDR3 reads CASSLFEGEQFF. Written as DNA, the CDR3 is TGCGCCAGCAGCTTGTTTGAGGGTGAGCAGTTCTTC.